The 7 T cell receptor beta chains below come from one sample, sequenced in a study of blood T cell repertoires in COVID-19. The data were produced by immunoSEQ multiplex PCR, yet TCRdb's version contains in-frame clones alone and is incomplete. The sample includes about 400,000 clones, nearly 90% of them seen just once. Sequencing input: PBMCs or T cells enriched from blood (not recorded which). The source of these receptors is a woman aged 35 to 49 with acute COVID-19.

CDR3 sequence: CASSELGGTEAFF. The DNA for the CDR3 is TGTGCCAGCAGTGAATTAGGGGGCACTGAAGCTTTCTTT. The chain carries TRBV25-1 and TRBJ1-1; D is perhaps TRBD1 (6 bases). Germline V lookup: CDR1 MGHDK, CDR2 SYGVNS. The V end lost 1 base, the J end lost 4 bases, and 7 bases lay between the germline ends. This CDR3 region has 13 residues.

The V call is TRBV5-4, the J call TRBJ1-1; tentatively, D is TRBD1 (5 bases). Per germline, CDR1 SGHNT and CDR2 YYREEE (reference sequence). The CDR3 has 15 amino acids. Trimming took 0 bases from V and 2 from J, leaving 11 bases between them. CDR3 protein: CASSLGGVSNTEAFF. The DNA for the CDR3 is TGTGCCAGCAGCTTGGGGGGGGTCTCAAACACTGAAGCTTTCTTT. The variable domain in full, with the rest retrieved from reference TRBV5-4 and TRBJ1-1, is ETGVTQSPTHLIKTRGQQVTLRCSSQSGHNTVSWYQQALGQGPQFIFQYYREEENGRGNFPPRFSGLQFPNYSSELNVNALELDDSALYLCASSLGGVSNTEAFFGQGTRLTVV.

The chain is built from TRBV3-1 (or the pseudogene TRBV3-2) and TRBJ1-2; D remains ambiguous. V was pared by 1 base and J by 6 bases, with 15 bases between. This CDR3 region has 15 residues. Germline loops: CDR1 LGHDT, CDR2 YNNKEL (reference sequence). The CDR3 loop reads CASSQVEERFHGYTF. The CDR3 bases are TGTGCCAGCAGCCAAGTGGAGGAGCGGTTTCATGGCTACACCTTC.

V and J are TRBV7-6 and TRBJ1-2, with D maybe TRBD1 (6 bases). Germline loops: CDR1 SGHVS, CDR2 FNYEAQ. Trimming removed 5 bases at V and 0 bases at J, with 10 bases between. This CDR3 comprises 14 residues. The CDR3 region has the DNA TGTGCCAGCAGCCCGACAGGCGCTAACTATGGCTACACCTTC. Translated, it gives CASSPTGANYGYTF.

The gene calls are TRBV7-7 and TRBJ2-1; possibly TRBD2 for D (6 bases). The CDR3 length is 13 residues. Trimming left V 4 bases short and J 7 bases short, with 11 bases between. Germline V gene sequence: CDR1 SSHAT, CDR2 FNYEAQ (reference sequence). This CDR3 is CASSSGLANEQFF. DNA of the CDR3: TGTGCCAGCAGCTCGGGACTGGCAAATGAGCAGTTCTTC.

This chain joins TRBV2 and TRBJ2-3; no clear D gene. CDR3 length: 13 amino acids. The germline gives CDR1 SNHLY, CDR2 FYNNEI. The V and J ends lost 6 bases and 1 base respectively, with 8 bases between them. CDR3 residues: CASSTERTDTQYF. The CDR3 region has the DNA TGTGCCAGCAGCACGGAGCGCACAGATACGCAGTATTTT. Looking up the rest from reference TRBV2 and TRBJ2-3 gives the full variable domain: EPEVTQTPSHQVTQMGQEVILRCVPISNHLYFYWYRQILGQKVEFLVSFYNNEISEKSEIFDDQFSVERPDGSNFTLKIRSTKLEDSAMYFCASSTERTDTQYFGPGTRLTVL.

The chain employs TRBV5-8 and TRBJ1-2; TRBD1 agrees at 10 bases. The CDR3 covers 16 residues. The junction had 12 bases not matched to a gene; V was cut back by 2 bases and J by 8 bases. In germline, CDR1 is SGHTS, CDR2 YDEGEE. The CDR3 DNA follows: TGTGCCAGCAGCTTAACCGGGACAGGGGAGTTCCGGGGCTACACCTTC. Translating it yields CASSLTGTGEFRGYTF.